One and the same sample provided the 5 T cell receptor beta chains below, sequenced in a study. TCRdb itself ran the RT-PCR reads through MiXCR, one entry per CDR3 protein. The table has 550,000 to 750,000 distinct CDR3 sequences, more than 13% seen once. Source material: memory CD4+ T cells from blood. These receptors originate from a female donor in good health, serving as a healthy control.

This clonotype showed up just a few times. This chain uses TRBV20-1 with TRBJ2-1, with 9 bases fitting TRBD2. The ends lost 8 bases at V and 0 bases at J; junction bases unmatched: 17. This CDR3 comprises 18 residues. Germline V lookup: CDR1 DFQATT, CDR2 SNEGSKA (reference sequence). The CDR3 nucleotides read TGCAGTCCTCGAGCAGCGGGAGGTAAAGTTGTCTCCTACAATGAGCAGTTCTTC. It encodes CSPRAAGGKVVSYNEQFF.

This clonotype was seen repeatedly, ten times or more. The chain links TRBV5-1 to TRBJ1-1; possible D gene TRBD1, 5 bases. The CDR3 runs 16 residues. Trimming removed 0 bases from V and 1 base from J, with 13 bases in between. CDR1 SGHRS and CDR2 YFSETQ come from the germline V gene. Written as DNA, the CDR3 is TGCGCCAGCAGCTTGGATTGGGGCAGGGCGAACACTGAAGCTTTCTTT. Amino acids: CASSLDWGRANTEAFF.

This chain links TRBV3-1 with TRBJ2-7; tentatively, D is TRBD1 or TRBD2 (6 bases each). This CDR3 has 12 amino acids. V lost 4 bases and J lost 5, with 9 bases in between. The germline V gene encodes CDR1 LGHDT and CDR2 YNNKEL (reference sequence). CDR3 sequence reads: CASSPGDNEQYF. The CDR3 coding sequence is TGTGCCAGCAGCCCGGGGGACAACGAGCAGTACTTC.

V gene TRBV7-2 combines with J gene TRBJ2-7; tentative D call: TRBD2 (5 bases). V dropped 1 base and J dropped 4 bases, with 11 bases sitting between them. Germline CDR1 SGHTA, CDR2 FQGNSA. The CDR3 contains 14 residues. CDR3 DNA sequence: TGTGCCAGCAGCTTAGACCTCGGCGGGTACGAGCAGTACTTC. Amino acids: CASSLDLGGYEQYF.

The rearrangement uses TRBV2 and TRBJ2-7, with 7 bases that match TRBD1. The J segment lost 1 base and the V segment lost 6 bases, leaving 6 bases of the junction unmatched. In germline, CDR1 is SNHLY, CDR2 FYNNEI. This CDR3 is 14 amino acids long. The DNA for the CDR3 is TGTGCCAGCAGGGAACAGGGGCCATCCTACGAGCAGTACTTC. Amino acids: CASREQGPSYEQYF.